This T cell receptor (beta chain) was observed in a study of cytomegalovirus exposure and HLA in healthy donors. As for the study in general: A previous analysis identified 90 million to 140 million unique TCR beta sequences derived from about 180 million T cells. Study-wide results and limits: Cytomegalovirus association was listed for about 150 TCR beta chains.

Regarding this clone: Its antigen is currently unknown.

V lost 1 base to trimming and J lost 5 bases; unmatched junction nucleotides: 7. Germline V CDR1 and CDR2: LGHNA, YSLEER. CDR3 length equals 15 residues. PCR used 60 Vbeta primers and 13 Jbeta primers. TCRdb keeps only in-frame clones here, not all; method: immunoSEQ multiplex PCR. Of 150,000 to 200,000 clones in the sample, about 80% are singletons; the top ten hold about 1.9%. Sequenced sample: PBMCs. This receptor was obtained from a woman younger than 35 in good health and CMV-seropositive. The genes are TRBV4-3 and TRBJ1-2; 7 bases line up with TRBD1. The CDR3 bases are TGCGCCAGCAGCCAAGGGACAGGATCAGAGTATGGCTACACCTTC. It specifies CASSQGTGSEYGYTF.